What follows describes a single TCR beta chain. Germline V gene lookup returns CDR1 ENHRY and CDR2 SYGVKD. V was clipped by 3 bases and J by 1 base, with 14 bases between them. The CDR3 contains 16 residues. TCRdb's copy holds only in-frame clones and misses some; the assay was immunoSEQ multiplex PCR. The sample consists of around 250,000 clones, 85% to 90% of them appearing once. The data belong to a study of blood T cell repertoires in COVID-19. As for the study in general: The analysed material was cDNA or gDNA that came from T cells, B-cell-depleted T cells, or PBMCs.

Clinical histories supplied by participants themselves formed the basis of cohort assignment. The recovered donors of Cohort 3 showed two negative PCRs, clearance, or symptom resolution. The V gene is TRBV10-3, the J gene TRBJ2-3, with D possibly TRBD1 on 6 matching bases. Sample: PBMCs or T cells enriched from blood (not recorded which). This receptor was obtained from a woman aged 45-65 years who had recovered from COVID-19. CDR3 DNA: TGTGCCATCAGTGACCCTAGGCAGGGGCGCACAGATACGCAGTATTTT. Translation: CAISDPRQGRTDTQYF.